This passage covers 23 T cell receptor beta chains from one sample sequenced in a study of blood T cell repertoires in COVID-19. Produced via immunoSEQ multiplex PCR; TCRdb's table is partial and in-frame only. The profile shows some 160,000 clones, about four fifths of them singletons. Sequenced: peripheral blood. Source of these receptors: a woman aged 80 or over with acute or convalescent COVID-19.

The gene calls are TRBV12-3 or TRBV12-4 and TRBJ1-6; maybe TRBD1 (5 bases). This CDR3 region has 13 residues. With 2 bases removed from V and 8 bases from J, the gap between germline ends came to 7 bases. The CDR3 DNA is TGTGCCAGCAGTTTACAGGGCCATTCACCCCTCCACTTT. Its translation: CASSLQGHSPLHF.

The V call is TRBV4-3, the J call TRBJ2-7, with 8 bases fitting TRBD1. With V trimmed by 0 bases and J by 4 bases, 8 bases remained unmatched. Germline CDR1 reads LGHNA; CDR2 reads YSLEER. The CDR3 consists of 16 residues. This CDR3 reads CASSQDLGQGFYEQYF. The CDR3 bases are TGCGCCAGCAGCCAAGATCTTGGACAGGGCTTTTACGAGCAGTACTTC.

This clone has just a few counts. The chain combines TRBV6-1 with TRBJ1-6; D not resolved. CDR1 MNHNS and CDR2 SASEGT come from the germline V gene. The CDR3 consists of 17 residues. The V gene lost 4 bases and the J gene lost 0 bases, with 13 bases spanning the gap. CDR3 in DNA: TGTGCCAGCAGTGTCCCGCGGGAGAGCTCCTATAATTCACCCCTCCACTTT. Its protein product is CASSVPRESSYNSPLHF.

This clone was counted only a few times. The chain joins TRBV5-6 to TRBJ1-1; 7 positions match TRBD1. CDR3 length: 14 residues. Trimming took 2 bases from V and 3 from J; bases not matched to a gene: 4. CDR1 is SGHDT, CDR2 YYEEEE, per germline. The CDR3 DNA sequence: TGTGCCAGCAGCTTAGGGGGCGCGGACACTGAAGCTTTCTTT. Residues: CASSLGGADTEAFF.

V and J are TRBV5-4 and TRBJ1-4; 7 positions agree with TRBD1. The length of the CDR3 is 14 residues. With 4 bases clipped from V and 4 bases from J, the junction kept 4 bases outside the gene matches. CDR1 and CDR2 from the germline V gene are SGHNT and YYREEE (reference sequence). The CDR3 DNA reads TGTGCCAGCAGCCGGGGACAGCTTAATGAAAAACTGTTTTTT. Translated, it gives CASSRGQLNEKLFF.

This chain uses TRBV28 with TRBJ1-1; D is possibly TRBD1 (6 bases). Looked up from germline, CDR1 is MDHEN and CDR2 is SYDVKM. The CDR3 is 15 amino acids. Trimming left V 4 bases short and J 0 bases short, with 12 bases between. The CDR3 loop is CASSSTGAMNTEAFF. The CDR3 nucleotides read TGTGCCAGCAGTTCGACAGGTGCAATGAACACTGAAGCTTTCTTT.

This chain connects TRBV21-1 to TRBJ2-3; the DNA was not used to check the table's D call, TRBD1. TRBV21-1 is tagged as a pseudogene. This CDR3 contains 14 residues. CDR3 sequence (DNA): TGTGCCAGCAGACGCGAGGGGGGCACAGATACGCAGTATTTT. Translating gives CASRREGGTDTQYF.

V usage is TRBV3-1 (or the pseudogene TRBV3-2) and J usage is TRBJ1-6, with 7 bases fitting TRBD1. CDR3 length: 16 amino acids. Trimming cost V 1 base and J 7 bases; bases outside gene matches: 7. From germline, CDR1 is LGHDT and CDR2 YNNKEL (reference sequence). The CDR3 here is CASSQVLGQKNSPLHF. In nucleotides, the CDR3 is TGTGCCAGCAGCCAAGTATTGGGACAGAAAAATTCACCCCTCCACTTT.

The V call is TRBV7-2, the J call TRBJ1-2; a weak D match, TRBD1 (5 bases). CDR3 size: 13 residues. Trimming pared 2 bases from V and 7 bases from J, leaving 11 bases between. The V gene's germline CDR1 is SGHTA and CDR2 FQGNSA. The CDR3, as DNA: TGTGCCAGCAGCTTACTCTGGGGCCCTGGCTACACCTTC. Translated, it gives CASSLLWGPGYTF.

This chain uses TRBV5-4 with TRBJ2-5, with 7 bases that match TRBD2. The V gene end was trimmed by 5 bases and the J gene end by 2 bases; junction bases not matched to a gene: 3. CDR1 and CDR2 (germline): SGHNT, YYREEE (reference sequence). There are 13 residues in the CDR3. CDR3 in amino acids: CASRGGLQETQYF. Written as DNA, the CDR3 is TGTGCCAGCAGGGGGGGGTTACAAGAGACCCAGTACTTC.

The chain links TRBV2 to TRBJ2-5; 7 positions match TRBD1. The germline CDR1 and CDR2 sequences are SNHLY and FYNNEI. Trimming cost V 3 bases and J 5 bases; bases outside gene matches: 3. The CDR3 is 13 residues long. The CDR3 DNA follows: TGTGCCAGCAGTGAGAGGGGGCAGGAGACCCAGTACTTC. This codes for CASSERGQETQYF.

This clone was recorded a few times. The CDR3 loop reads CASSPGQNFNEQFF. In nucleotides, the CDR3 is TGTGCCAGCAGCCCGGGACAGAATTTCAATGAGCAGTTCTTC. The rearrangement uses TRBV5-4 and TRBJ2-1; 7 nucleotides line up with TRBD1. The CDR3 length is 14 residues. J lost 6 bases, V lost 4 bases, and 7 bases had no gene match. CDR1 and CDR2 from the germline V gene are SGHNT and YYREEE (reference sequence).

The CDR3 sequence is CATTSGTSGVNEQFF. The CDR3 bases are TGTGCCACCACGAGCGGGACTAGCGGGGTCAATGAGCAGTTCTTC. This chain uses TRBV6-5 with TRBJ2-1, with 13 nucleotides matching TRBD2. Germline-derived CDR1 and CDR2 are MNHEY and SVGAGI. The CDR3 sequence is 15 residues long. Trimming took 10 bases from V and 6 from J; bases not matched to a gene: 9.

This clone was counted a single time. CDR3 sequence reads: CASAYRGPYEQYF. DNA of the CDR3: TGTGCCAGCGCCTACAGGGGACCCTACGAGCAGTACTTC. The chain couples TRBV27 to TRBJ2-7; 7 bases fit TRBD1. This CDR3 has 13 amino acids. Germline V gene lookup returns CDR1 MNHEY and CDR2 SMNVEV (reference sequence). J was trimmed by 2 bases and V by 8 bases; bases with no gene match: 6.

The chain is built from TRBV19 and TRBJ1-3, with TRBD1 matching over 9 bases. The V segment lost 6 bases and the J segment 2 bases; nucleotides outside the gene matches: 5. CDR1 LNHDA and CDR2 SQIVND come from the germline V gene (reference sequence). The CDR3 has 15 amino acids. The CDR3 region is CASSRDRETGNTIYF. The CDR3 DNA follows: TGTGCCAGTAGCCGGGACAGGGAGACTGGAAACACCATATATTTT.

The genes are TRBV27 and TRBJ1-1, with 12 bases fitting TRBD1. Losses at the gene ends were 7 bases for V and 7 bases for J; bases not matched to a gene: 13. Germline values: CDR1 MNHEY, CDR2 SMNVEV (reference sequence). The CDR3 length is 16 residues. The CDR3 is CASIKFPGTGGSEAFF. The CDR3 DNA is TGTGCCAGCATTAAATTCCCCGGGACAGGGGGCAGTGAAGCTTTCTTT.

In DNA, the CDR3 is TGTGCCAGCAGCCTGGCAGGGGCACCGGGGAACTATGGCTACACCTTC. Its translation: CASSLAGAPGNYGYTF. The chain is built from TRBV27 and TRBJ1-2, with a tentative D call TRBD1 (6 bases). Trimming shortened V by 6 bases and J by 2 bases, and 19 bases separated the two germline ends. The CDR3 is 16 amino acids. The germline CDR1 and CDR2 sequences are MNHEY and SMNVEV (reference sequence).

The DNA for the CDR3 is TGTGCCAGCAGCTGGACAGATGCAACTAATGAAAAACTGTTTTTT. Translating gives CASSWTDATNEKLFF. The V gene is TRBV7-6, the J gene TRBJ1-4, with a possible D match to TRBD1 (6 bases). In germline, CDR1 is SGHVS, CDR2 FNYEAQ. V lost 4 bases and J lost 0, with 9 bases in between. This CDR3 is built from 15 residues.

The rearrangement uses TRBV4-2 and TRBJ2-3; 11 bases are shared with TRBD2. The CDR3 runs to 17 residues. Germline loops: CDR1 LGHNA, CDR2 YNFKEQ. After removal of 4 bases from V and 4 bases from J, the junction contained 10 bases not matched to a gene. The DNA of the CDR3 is TGTGCCAGCAGCCCAATCCTTAGCGGGGGGGCCGCAGATACGCAGTATTTT. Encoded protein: CASSPILSGGAADTQYF.

CDR3 in amino acids: CASSQSSGNNYGYTF. The CDR3 nucleotides are TGTGCCAGCAGCCAAAGTTCGGGGAACAACTATGGCTACACCTTC. The V call is TRBV3-1 (or the pseudogene TRBV3-2), the J call TRBJ1-2; unclear D gene. The CDR3 is 15 amino acids. Germline lookup yields CDR1 LGHDT and CDR2 YNNKEL (reference sequence). V was pared by 2 bases and J by 2 bases, with 12 bases between.

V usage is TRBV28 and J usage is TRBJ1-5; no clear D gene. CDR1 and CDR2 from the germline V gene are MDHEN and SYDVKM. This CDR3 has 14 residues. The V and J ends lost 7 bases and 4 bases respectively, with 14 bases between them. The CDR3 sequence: CASIRGLTNQPQHF. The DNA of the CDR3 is TGTGCCAGCATACGAGGGCTTACTAATCAGCCCCAGCATTTT.

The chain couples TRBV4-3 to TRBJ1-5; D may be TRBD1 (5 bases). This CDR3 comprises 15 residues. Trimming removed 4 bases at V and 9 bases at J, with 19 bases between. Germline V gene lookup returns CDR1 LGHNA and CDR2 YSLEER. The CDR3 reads CASSLQDPGKGPQHF. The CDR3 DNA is TGCGCCAGCAGCCTACAGGACCCAGGTAAGGGGCCCCAGCATTTT.

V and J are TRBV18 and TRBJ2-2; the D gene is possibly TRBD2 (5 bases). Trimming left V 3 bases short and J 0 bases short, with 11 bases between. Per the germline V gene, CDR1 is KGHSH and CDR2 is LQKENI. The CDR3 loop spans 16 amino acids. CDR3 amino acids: CASSPSGIPNTGELFF. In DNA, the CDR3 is TGTGCCAGCTCACCGTCCGGGATTCCGAACACCGGGGAGCTGTTTTTT. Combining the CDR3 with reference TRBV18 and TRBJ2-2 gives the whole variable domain NAGVMQNPRHLVRRRGQEARLRCSPMKGHSHVYWYRQLPEEGLKFMVYLQKENIIDESGMPKERFSAEFPKEGPSILRIQQVVRGDSAAYFCASSPSGIPNTGELFFGEGSRLTVL.